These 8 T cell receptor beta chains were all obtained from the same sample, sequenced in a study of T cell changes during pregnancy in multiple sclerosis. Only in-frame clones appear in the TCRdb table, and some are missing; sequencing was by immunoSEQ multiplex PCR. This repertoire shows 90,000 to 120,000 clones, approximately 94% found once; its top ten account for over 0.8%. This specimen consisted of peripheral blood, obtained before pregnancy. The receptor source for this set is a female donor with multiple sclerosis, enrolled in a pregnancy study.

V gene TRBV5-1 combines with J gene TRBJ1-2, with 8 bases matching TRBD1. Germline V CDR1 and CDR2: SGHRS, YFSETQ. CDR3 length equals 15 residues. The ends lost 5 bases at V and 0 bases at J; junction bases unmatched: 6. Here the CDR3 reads CASSPGQGTNYGYTF. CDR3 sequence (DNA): TGCGCCAGCAGTCCCGGACAGGGAACTAACTATGGCTACACCTTC.

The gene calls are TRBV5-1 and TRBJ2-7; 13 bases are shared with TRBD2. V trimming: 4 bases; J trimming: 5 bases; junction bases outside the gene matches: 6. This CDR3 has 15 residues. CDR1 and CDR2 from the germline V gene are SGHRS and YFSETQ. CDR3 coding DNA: TGCGCCAGCAGCCTTCGACTAGCGGGAGGCGACGAGCAGTACTTC. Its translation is CASSLRLAGGDEQYF.

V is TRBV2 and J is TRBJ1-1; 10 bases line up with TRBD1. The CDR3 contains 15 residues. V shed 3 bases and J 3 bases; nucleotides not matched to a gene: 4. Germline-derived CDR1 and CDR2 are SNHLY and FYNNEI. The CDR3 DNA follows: TGTGCCAGCAGTGACCCGACAGGGGGCTACACTGAAGCTTTCTTT. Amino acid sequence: CASSDPTGGYTEAFF.

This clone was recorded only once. The CDR3 here is CASSDGQGRDTQYF. The CDR3 DNA reads TGTGCCAGCAGCGATGGACAGGGACGGGATACGCAGTATTTT. The gene calls are TRBV9 and TRBJ2-3, with 8 positions matching TRBD1. Germline CDR1 and CDR2: SGDLS and YYNGEE. V was clipped by 3 bases and J by 6 bases; unmatched bases: 6. The CDR3 loop spans 14 amino acids.

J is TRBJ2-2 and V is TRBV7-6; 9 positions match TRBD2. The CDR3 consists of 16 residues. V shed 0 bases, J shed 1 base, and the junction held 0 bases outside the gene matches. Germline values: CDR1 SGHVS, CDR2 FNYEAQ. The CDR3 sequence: CASSLALAGNTGELFF. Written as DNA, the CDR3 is TGTGCCAGCAGCTTAGCACTAGCGGGGAACACCGGGGAGCTGTTTTTT. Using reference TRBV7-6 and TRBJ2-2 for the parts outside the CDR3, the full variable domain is GAGVSQSPRYKVTKRGQDVALRCDPISGHVSLYWYRQALGQGPEFLTYFNYEAQQDKSGLPNDRFSAERPEGSISTLTIQRTEQRDSAMYRCASSLALAGNTGELFFGEGSRLTVL.

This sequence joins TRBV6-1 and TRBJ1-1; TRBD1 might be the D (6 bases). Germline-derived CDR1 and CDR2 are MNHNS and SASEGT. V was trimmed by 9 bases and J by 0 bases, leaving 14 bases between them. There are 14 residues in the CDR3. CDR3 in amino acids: CASRTGTMNTEAFF. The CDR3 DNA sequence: TGTGCCAGTAGGACCGGGACAATGAACACTGAAGCTTTCTTT.

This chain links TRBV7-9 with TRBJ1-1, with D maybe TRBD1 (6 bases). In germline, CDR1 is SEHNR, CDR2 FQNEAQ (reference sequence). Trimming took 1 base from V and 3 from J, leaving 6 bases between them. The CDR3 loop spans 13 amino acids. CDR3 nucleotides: TGTGCCAGCAGCTTAGACAGGGACACTGAAGCTTTCTTT. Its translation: CASSLDRDTEAFF.

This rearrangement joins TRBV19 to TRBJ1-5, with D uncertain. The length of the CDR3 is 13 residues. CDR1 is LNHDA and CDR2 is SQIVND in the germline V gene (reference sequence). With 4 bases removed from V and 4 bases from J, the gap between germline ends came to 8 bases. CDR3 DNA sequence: TGTGCCAGTAGTAGTCGCGGAAATCAGCCCCAGCATTTT. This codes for CASSSRGNQPQHF. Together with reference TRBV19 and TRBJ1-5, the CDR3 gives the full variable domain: DGGITQSPKYLFRKEGQNVTLSCEQNLNHDAMYWYRQDPGQGLRLIYYSQIVNDFQKGDIAEGYSVSREKKESFPLTVTSAQKNPTAFYLCASSSRGNQPQHFGDGTRLSIL.